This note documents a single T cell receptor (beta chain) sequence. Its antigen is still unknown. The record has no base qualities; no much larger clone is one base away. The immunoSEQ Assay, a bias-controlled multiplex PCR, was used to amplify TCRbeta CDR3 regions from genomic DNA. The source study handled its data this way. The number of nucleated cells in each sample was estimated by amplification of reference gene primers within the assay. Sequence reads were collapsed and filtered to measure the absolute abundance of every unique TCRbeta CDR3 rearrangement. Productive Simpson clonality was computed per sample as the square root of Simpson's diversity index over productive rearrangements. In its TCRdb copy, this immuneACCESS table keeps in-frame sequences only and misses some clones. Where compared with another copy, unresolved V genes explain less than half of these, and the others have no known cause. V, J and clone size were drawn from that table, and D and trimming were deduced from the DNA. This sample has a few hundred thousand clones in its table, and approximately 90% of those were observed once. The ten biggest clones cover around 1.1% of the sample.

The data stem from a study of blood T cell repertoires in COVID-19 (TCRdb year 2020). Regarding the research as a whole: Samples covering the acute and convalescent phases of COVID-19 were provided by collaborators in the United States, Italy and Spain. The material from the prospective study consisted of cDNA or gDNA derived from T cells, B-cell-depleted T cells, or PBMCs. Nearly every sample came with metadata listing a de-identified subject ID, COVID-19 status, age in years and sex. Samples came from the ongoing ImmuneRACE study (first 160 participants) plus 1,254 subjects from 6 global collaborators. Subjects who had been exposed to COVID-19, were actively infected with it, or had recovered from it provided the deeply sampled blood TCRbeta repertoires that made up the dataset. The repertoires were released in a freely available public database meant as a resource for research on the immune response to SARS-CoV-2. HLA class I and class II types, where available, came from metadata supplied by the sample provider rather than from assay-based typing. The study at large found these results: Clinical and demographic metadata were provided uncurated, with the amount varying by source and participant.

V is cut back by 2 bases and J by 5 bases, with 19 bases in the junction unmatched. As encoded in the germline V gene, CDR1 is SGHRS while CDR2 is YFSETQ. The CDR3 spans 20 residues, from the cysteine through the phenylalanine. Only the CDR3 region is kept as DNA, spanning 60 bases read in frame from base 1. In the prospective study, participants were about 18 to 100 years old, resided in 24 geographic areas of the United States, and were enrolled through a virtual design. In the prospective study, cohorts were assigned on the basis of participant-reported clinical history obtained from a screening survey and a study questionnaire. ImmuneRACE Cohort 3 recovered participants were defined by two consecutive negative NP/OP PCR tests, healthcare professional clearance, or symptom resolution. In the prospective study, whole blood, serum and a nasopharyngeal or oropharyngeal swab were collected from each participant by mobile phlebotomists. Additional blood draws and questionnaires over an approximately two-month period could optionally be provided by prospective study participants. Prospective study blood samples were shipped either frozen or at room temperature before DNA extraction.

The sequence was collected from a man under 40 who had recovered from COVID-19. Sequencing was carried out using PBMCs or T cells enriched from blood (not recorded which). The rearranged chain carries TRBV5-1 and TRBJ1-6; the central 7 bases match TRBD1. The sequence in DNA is TGCGCCAGCAGCTTCAGCAGGACGACCAGACAGGGCGGGGATAATTCACCCCTCCACTTT. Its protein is CASSFSRTTRQGGDNSPLHF.